The entry that follows covers one TCR beta chain sequence. Antigen: not known. This CDR3 region has 16 residues. Germline V gene sequence: CDR1 SGHRS, CDR2 YFSETQ. V shed 4 bases and J shed 0 bases, with 16 bases lying between them. These data belong to a study of blood T cells in healthy people across ages. Whole-study findings and limits: The study could not conclusively compare naive and antigen-experienced cells, given its unsorted PBMCs.

Alongside a J-beta primer mix, a sample-barcoded 5' primer served in a second PCR lasting about 7 to 12 cycles. Each of the samples gave a minimum of 2.5 million paired-end reads that contained CDR3. TCRdb ran MiXCR on the 5' RACE reads and lists one entry per CDR3 protein. The table lists about 720,000 distinct CDR3 sequences, 20% to 25% of them singletons, with about 22% in the top ten. Material for sequencing was blood. This clonotype was obtained from a man aged 65-85 years in good health. The chain employs TRBV5-1 and TRBJ1-1; TRBD1 might be the D (5 bases). The CDR3 loop is CASSAGPAKMNTEAFF. Here the CDR3 DNA reads TGCGCCAGCAGCGCAGGGCCAGCGAAAATGAACACTGAAGCTTTCTTT.